This T cell receptor beta chain was obtained from a study of response to subunit inactivated influenza vaccine. The study, taken as a whole, reports: Each seasonal influenza vaccination recruits few new T cells, the authors suggested.

TCRdb re-derived calls from the RT-PCR reads in MiXCR, one entry per CDR3 protein. Of about half a million distinct CDR3 sequences in the sample, 9.5% to 12% are singletons; the top ten hold approximately 12%. Turning to this clonotype: Its antigen is as yet unknown. Its ends do not fully match the called genes, so a read error is possible.

CDR1 and CDR2 from the germline V gene are PRHDT and FYEKMQ (reference sequence). This CDR3 contains 12 residues. The TCR originated in a man aged 50-59 years who received an inactivated influenza vaccine. Sample: PBMCs from blood, taken 45 days after vaccination. The rearrangement uses TRBV13 and TRBJ2-3; D gene unclear. CDR3 sequence (DNA): TGTGCCCGCAGCTCCCTCACAGATACGCAGTATTTT. It specifies CARSSLTDTQYF.